This T cell receptor beta chain was sequenced during a study of shared clonotypes between healthy human individuals. At the level of the study: Donors had three CD4 naive, three CD4 memory, two CD8 naive and one CD8 memory plate apiece.

Sequencing was performed with immunoSEQ multiplex PCR; in TCRdb, only in-frame clones are kept and a portion is missing. The repertoire holds around 990,000 clones, with about 80% as singletons. The V gene's germline CDR1 is SGHNT and CDR2 YYREEE (reference sequence). This CDR3 contains 15 residues. V was trimmed by 0 bases and J by 4 bases, leaving 13 bases between them. To note about this clone: Its antigen is not known.

General study points: The sharing of roughly 5% of naive CD4 clonotypes was seen across a few donors.

This receptor was obtained from a man between 18 and 29 years old in good health. Some clones in this sample may be carry-over from other donors' samples. Specimen: memory CD4+ T cells from PBMCs. Noted subset: CD45RA-negative fraction. The chain couples TRBV5-4 to TRBJ2-5; tentative D call: TRBD1 (5 bases). The CDR3 nucleotides are TGTGCCAGCAGCTTGGAGGGGATCGGTGGAGAGACCCAGTACTTC. Translation gives CASSLEGIGGETQYF.